This T cell receptor (beta chain) was identified in a study of CD8 T cells in ankylosing spondylitis. TCRdb ran MiXCR on the 5' RACE reads and lists one entry per CDR3 protein. The table includes about 90,000 distinct CDR3 sequences, approximately 9.6% detected once. This clonotype was detected only a few times. What it recognizes is unknown. The CDR3 contains 12 residues. Germline lookup yields CDR1 DFQATT and CDR2 SNEGSKA (reference sequence). Study-level points and caveats: Researchers reportedly found disease-linked clones significantly enriched in matched ankylosing spondylitis synovial fluid. Made up of eight highly homologous variants, a TCR beta motif appeared characteristic of ankylosing spondylitis blood. Certain motif variants had earlier appeared in reactive arthritis synovial fluid and blood.

The source material was blood, either unsorted or a sorted T cell fraction (not recorded which). The gene calls are TRBV20-1 and TRBJ2-2; D may be TRBD2 (6 bases). The clonotype comes from a male donor with ankylosing spondylitis. CDR3 in DNA: TGCAGCGTGGGACTCTCCACCGGGGAGCTGTTTTTT. It codes for CSVGLSTGELFF.